The clone carrying this T cell receptor beta chain occurred once. What it recognizes is unknown. These data are taken from a study of T cell responses to AZD1222 COVID-19 vaccine. Study findings and constraints: There were vaccine-associated CD4 TCRs across spike, dominant at 160-218 and 743-854. Regions left unmutated in variants are reportedly the target of nearly half of spike-specific TCRs. Sampling that yielded the repertoires occurred only after the peak T cell response.

The data were produced by immunoSEQ multiplex PCR, yet TCRdb's version contains in-frame clones alone and is incomplete. The sample includes 150,000 to 250,000 clones, just over 90% seen only once; the top ten take 3% to 3.5%. The receptor comes from an adult who received the AZD1222 COVID-19 vaccine. The sample was peripheral blood, taken 28 days after the second AZD1222 dose.

Here the CDR3 reads CAGSIYSNQPQHF. In nucleotides, the CDR3 is TGTGCCGGGAGCATCTATAGCAATCAGCCCCAGCATTTT. V usage is TRBV2 and J usage is TRBJ1-5; the D is unclear. The CDR3 totals 13 residues. Germline V gives CDR1 SNHLY, CDR2 FYNNEI. V was trimmed by 11 bases and J by 0 bases, leaving 11 bases between them.